Below, one T cell receptor (beta chain) is given with its context. Adults between roughly 18 and 89 years of age took part from 20 to 25 US areas. The CDR3 consists of 14 residues. Germline CDR1 and CDR2: KGHDR and SFDVKD. V lost 4 bases and J 0 bases, leaving 6 bases between the germline ends. The data derive from a study of blood T cell repertoires in COVID-19. Study details: The United States, Italy and Spain were the sources of the acute and convalescent COVID-19 samples.

Original data processing: Nucleated cell number was recorded as an estimate derived from reference gene primer amplification. Measured with immunoSEQ multiplex PCR; TCRdb has only the in-frame clones, and not every one. Clonal size and the V and J genes are those of that table, whereas D and trimming came from the DNA. The sample shows under 500,000 clones, about 85% of them seen only once. The chain uses TRBV24-1 and TRBJ1-5; no definite D call. The receptor was derived from a young woman with acute COVID-19. What was sequenced was PBMCs or T cells enriched from blood (not recorded which). The CDR3 coding sequence is TGTGCCACCAGTGACCTGTATAGCAATCAGCCCCAGCATTTT. This encodes CATSDLYSNQPQHF.